The clone carrying this TCR beta chain was seen a few times. This specimen comes from a study of early T cells in non-severe SARS-CoV-2 infection. Study context: Bulk RNA from unsorted whole blood was sequenced; chains were unpaired.

Unique molecular identifiers were attached to individual cDNA molecules. TCRdb independently ran MiXCR on the 5' RACE reads; one entry per CDR3 protein. Here the sample spans approximately 52,000 distinct CDR3 sequences, around 8% being singletons. Germline V gene data show CDR1 as SNHLY and CDR2 as FYNNEI. Trimming cost V 9 bases and J 4 bases, with 15 bases left between them. This CDR3 contains 14 residues. Material: whole blood. The rearrangement uses TRBV2 and TRBJ2-2, with D perhaps TRBD2 (6 bases). The sequence was obtained from an adult who was a healthcare worker with PCR-confirmed SARS-CoV-2 infection or an uninfected control (not recorded which). CDR3 residues: CARRKTAGTGELFF. The DNA for the CDR3 is TGTGCCAGGAGAAAGACAGCGGGCACCGGGGAGCTGTTTTTT.